The TCR beta chain under discussion was sequenced for a study of shared clonotypes between healthy human individuals. Study processing details: Filtering was not the same, since immunoSEQ gave junction-only sequences without quality scores. The protocol was immunoSEQ multiplex PCR, while the TCRdb copy is restricted to in-frame clones and leaves out a portion. The D gene and trimming were derived from the DNA, and the V and J assignments and clone size from that table. The profile shows over a million clones, approximately 96% of them singletons. A note on this clone: Its antigen is not identified. Different DNA sequences within this sample yield the same CDR3.

V dropped 2 bases and J dropped 3; count of bases not matched to a gene: 4. CDR3 length equals 15 residues. CDR1 is KGHSH and CDR2 is LQKENI in the germline V gene. General study findings and limits: Across a handful of donors, naive CD4 shared approximately 4.5%, naive CD8 more than 3%, memory CD4 roughly 2.4%, memory CD8 under 0.5%. Memory subsets generally showed lower estimated richness than naive subsets. Only blood underwent sampling, and tissue repertoires likely differ.

The TCR originated in a man younger than 45 in good health. The chain is built from TRBV18 and TRBJ2-5, with 9 bases aligning to TRBD1. Sequencing was carried out using naive CD4+ T cells sorted from blood. Described subset: CD45RA+ positively selected. CDR3 in DNA: TGTGCCAGCTCACCAGGGACAGGGAGGGAAGAGACCCAGTACTTC. This translates into CASSPGTGREETQYF.